One and the same sample provided the 20 T cell receptor beta chains below, sequenced in a study of OX40 agonist ivuxolimab in advanced cancers. Sequencing was performed with immunoSEQ multiplex PCR; in TCRdb, only in-frame clones are kept and a portion is missing. The repertoire holds tens of thousands of clones, with roughly 89% as singletons. The sample was CD4+ or CD8+ T cells sorted from blood, taken in a trial of the OX40 agonist ivuxolimab. These receptors were taken from an adult with an advanced solid tumor such as melanoma, head and neck, liver or kidney cancer.

The sample holds one count of this clone. V and J are TRBV7-8 and TRBJ2-1; 13 bases fit TRBD2. There are 19 residues in the CDR3. V shed 3 bases and J 0 bases; nucleotides not matched to a gene: 8. CDR1 is SGHVS and CDR2 is FQNEAQ in the germline V gene. CDR3 loop: CASSFPHTSGGGSYNEQFF. The CDR3 coding sequence is TGTGCCAGCAGCTTCCCTCACACTAGCGGGGGGGGCTCCTACAATGAGCAGTTCTTC.

The sample holds one count of this clone. This chain connects TRBV19 to TRBJ2-5; TRBD2 agrees at 7 bases. This CDR3 contains 14 residues. V shed 5 bases, J shed 4 bases, and the junction held 7 bases outside the gene matches. Germline V CDR1 and CDR2: LNHDA, SQIVND (reference sequence). CDR3 protein: CASSVRELAETQYF. For the CDR3, the DNA is TGTGCCAGTAGTGTGCGGGAGCTGGCAGAGACCCAGTACTTC. The full variable domain, rest sourced from reference TRBV19 and TRBJ2-5, is DGGITQSPKYLFRKEGQNVTLSCEQNLNHDAMYWYRQDPGQGLRLIYYSQIVNDFQKGDIAEGYSVSREKKESFPLTVTSAQKNPTAFYLCASSVRELAETQYFGPGTRLLVL.

The V and J genes are TRBV19 and TRBJ2-1; TRBD1 might be the D (6 bases). Trimming took 8 bases from V and 5 from J, leaving 7 bases between them. CDR3 length: 11 residues. Germline values: CDR1 LNHDA, CDR2 SQIVND (reference sequence). The CDR3 region is CASQGNNEQFF. Here the CDR3 DNA reads TGTGCCAGTCAGGGGAACAATGAGCAGTTCTTC.

The chain has TRBV2 and TRBJ1-3, with D uncertain. Germline lookup yields CDR1 SNHLY and CDR2 FYNNEI. CDR3 length: 12 amino acids. The CDR3 bases are TGTTCAGTGACACCCTCTGGAAACACCATATATTTT. Protein product: CSVTPSGNTIYF.

This clone was seen a handful of times. CDR3 in DNA: TGTGCCAGTTCCGGGACAGGGTTGCCCGGGGAGCTGTTTTTT. Translated, it gives CASSGTGLPGELFF. V and J are TRBV6-1 and TRBJ2-2, with 9 bases lining up with TRBD1. This CDR3 spans 14 amino acids. The germline gives CDR1 MNHNS, CDR2 SASEGT. The J segment lost 6 bases and the V segment lost 9 bases, leaving 8 bases of the junction unmatched.

The chain is built from TRBV27 and TRBJ2-3; 14 bases line up with TRBD2. Per germline, CDR1 MNHEY and CDR2 SMNVEV (reference sequence). The length of the CDR3 is 20 residues. The J segment lost 3 bases and the V segment lost 5 bases, leaving 16 bases of the junction unmatched. CDR3 bases: TGTGCCAGCAGTCGCATGCCGCCGGGACTAGCGGGGGTTGAGACAGATACGCAGTATTTT. The encoded protein is CASSRMPPGLAGVETDTQYF.

The rearrangement uses TRBV7-6 and TRBJ2-7; 7 nucleotides line up with TRBD2. This CDR3 spans 16 amino acids. Trimming cost V 3 bases and J 5 bases; bases outside gene matches: 13. Germline CDR1 is SGHVS and CDR2 is FNYEAQ. The CDR3 sequence is CASSFSRLAATDEQYF. Written as DNA, the CDR3 is TGTGCCAGCAGCTTTAGCCGGCTAGCGGCCACCGACGAGCAGTACTTC.

The rearrangement joins TRBV4-1 to TRBJ2-5; 7 bases map to TRBD2. The CDR3 has 16 amino acids. The V segment lost 2 bases and the J segment 3 bases; nucleotides outside the gene matches: 9. The germline gives CDR1 MGHRA, CDR2 YSYEKL. CDR3 loop: CASSQLRLAEKETQYF. CDR3 sequence (DNA): TGCGCCAGCAGCCAACTAAGGCTAGCGGAAAAAGAGACCCAGTACTTC.

The chain combines TRBV6-5 with TRBJ1-1; no firm D call. From germline, CDR1 is MNHEY and CDR2 SVGAGI. CDR3 size: 16 residues. Trimming removed 0 bases at V and 3 bases at J, with 14 bases between. This CDR3 reads CASSYSGNSWDTEAFF. The CDR3 nucleotides read TGTGCCAGCAGTTACTCGGGGAATTCTTGGGACACTGAAGCTTTCTTT.

CDR3 nucleotides: TGTGCCAGCAGTCCAATACGCCTGAACACTGAAGCTTTCTTT. Translation gives CASSPIRLNTEAFF. V is TRBV28 and J is TRBJ1-1; no definite D call. The germline CDR1 and CDR2 sequences are MDHEN and SYDVKM. Trimming took 5 bases from V and 0 from J, leaving 10 bases between them. The CDR3 contains 14 residues.

The V call is TRBV5-4, the J call TRBJ2-5; D tentatively reads TRBD1 or TRBD2 (5 bases each). The CDR3 extends over 14 amino acids. Trimming removed 7 bases from V and 3 bases from J, with 16 bases in between. CDR1 is SGHNT, CDR2 YYREEE, per germline (reference sequence). CDR3 amino acids: CASRRGALEETQYF. The CDR3 nucleotides read TGTGCCAGCCGGAGAGGGGCGCTTGAAGAGACCCAGTACTTC. Based on the CDR3 plus reference TRBV5-4 and TRBJ2-5, the full variable domain is ETGVTQSPTHLIKTRGQQVTLRCSSQSGHNTVSWYQQALGQGPQFIFQYYREEENGRGNFPPRFSGLQFPNYSSELNVNALELDDSALYLCASRRGALEETQYFGPGTRLLVL.

The chain couples TRBV6-1 to TRBJ2-3; the D is unclear. Germline V gene data show CDR1 as MNHNS and CDR2 as SASEGT. Trimming pared 2 bases from V and 6 bases from J, leaving 9 bases between. The CDR3 is 13 amino acids. The CDR3 bases are TGTGCCAGCAGTGAATTTGGGCCCGATACGCAGTATTTT. Its translation is CASSEFGPDTQYF.

The chain joins TRBV6-1 to TRBJ2-7; D is perhaps TRBD1 (5 bases). Germline lookup yields CDR1 MNHNS and CDR2 SASEGT. Trimming cost V 8 bases and J 4 bases, with 15 bases left between them. There are 13 residues in the CDR3. In DNA form, the CDR3 reads TGTGCCAGCTGCGACAGCACGGCTTACGAGCAGTACTTC. It specifies CASCDSTAYEQYF.

The table lists this clone with a count of one. The genes are TRBV25-1 and TRBJ2-7; the match to TRBD1 covers 9 bases. The CDR3 is made up of 17 amino acids. V lost 1 base and J lost 3; bases outside the gene matches: 10. Germline-derived CDR1 and CDR2 are MGHDK and SYGVNS. DNA for the CDR3: TGTGCCAGCAGTGAATGGGGACAGGGAGGATCATTCTACGAGCAGTACTTC. Amino acid sequence: CASSEWGQGGSFYEQYF.

Here the CDR3 DNA reads TGTGCCAGCAGCCCCCTGGTTACCGAAGCTTTCTTT. The encoded protein is CASSPLVTEAFF. The chain employs TRBV11-2 and TRBJ1-1; D gene ambiguous. CDR3 length: 12 amino acids. Looked up from germline, CDR1 is SGHAT and CDR2 is FQNNGV. V was shortened by 5 bases and J by 8 bases, with 12 bases between the two germline ends.

The rearrangement links TRBV27 to TRBJ1-2; 9 bases align to TRBD1. Losses at the gene ends were 5 bases for V and 7 bases for J; bases not matched to a gene: 5. This CDR3 is built from 13 residues. Per the germline V gene, CDR1 is MNHEY and CDR2 is SMNVEV (reference sequence). For the CDR3, the DNA is TGTGCCAGCAGTCCCCGGGACAGGGCTGGCTACACCTTC. Translation gives CASSPRDRAGYTF.

The chain is built from TRBV27 and TRBJ2-7; 7 bases line up with TRBD2. CDR3 length: 15 amino acids. Germline CDR1 is MNHEY and CDR2 is SMNVEV (reference sequence). Unmatched junction bases numbered 9, after V lost 5 bases and J lost 2 bases. The CDR3 loop reads CASSPQGGQPYEQYF. CDR3 DNA: TGTGCCAGCAGTCCCCAGGGAGGGCAGCCCTACGAGCAGTACTTC.

The chain combines TRBV19 with TRBJ2-3, with 7 nucleotides matching TRBD2. The CDR3 is 14 residues long. The V segment lost 5 bases and the J segment 4 bases; nucleotides outside the gene matches: 6. Germline assignment: CDR1 LNHDA and CDR2 SQIVND (reference sequence). The CDR3 bases are TGTGCCAGTAGTGGGGCTAGCGGACCAGATACGCAGTATTTT. Its protein product is CASSGASGPDTQYF.

About this clone itself: At one of its ends the junction is not consistent with the germline gene, which may arise from a read error. The gene calls are TRBV19 and TRBJ2-2, with D possibly called TRBD1 or TRBD2 (6 bases each). CDR3 length equals 12 residues. Per germline, CDR1 LNHDA and CDR2 SQIVND (reference sequence). The CDR3: CASSIPPGALFF. In DNA, the CDR3 is TGTGCCAGTAGTATCCCACCGGGGGCGCTGTTTTTT. Variable domain in full (rest from reference TRBV19 and TRBJ2-2): DGGITQSPKYLFRKEGQNVTLSCEQNLNHDAMYWYRQDPGQGLRLIYYSQIVNDFQKGDIAEGYSVSREKKESFPLTVTSAQKNPTAFYLCASSIPPGALFFGEGSRLTVL.

This chain links TRBV5-6 with TRBJ2-1; no clear D. V was pared by 0 bases and J by 5 bases, with 6 bases between. This CDR3 has 13 amino acids. The germline CDR1 and CDR2 sequences are SGHDT and YYEEEE. This CDR3 is CASSLANNNEQFF. Written as DNA, the CDR3 is TGTGCCAGCAGCTTGGCCAACAACAATGAGCAGTTCTTC.